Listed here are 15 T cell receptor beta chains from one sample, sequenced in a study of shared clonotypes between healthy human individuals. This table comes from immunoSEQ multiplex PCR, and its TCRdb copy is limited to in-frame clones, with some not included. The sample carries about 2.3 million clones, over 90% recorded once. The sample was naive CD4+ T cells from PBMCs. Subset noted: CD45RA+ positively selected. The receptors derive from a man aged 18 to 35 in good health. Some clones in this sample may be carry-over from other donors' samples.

CDR3 loop: CASSSRDRLYNEQFF. The CDR3 DNA reads as TGTGCCAGCAGTAGCAGGGACAGACTTTACAATGAGCAGTTCTTC. The rearrangement joins TRBV27 to TRBJ2-1; 7 nucleotides agree with TRBD1. V lost 5 bases and J lost 4; bases outside the gene matches: 8. Germline CDR1 and CDR2: MNHEY and SMNVEV (reference sequence). The CDR3 runs 15 residues.

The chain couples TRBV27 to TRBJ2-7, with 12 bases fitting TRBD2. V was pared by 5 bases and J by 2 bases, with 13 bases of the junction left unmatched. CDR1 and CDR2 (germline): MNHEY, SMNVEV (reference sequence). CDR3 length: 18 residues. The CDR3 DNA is TGTGCCAGCAGTCCGAAACGGACTAGCGGGGACCCCCCCTACGAGCAGTACTTC. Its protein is CASSPKRTSGDPPYEQYF.

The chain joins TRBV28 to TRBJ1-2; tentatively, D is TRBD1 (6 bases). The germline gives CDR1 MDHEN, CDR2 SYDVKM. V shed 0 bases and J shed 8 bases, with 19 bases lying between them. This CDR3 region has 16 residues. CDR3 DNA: TGTGCCAGCAGTTTATGGGCAGCGGACAGTCGTGGCGGCTACACCTTC. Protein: CASSLWAADSRGGYTF.

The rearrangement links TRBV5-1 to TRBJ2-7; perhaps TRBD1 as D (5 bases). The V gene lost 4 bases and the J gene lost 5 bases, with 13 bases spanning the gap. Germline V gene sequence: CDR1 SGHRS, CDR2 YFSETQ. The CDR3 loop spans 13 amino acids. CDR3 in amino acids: CASSTQGGDEQYF. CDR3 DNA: TGCGCCAGCAGCACCCAGGGTGGTGACGAGCAGTACTTC. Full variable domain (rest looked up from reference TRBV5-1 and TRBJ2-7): KAGVTQTPRYLIKTRGQQVTLSCSPISGHRSVSWYQQTPGQGLQFLFEYFSETQRNKGNFPGRFSGRQFSNSRSEMNVSTLELGDSALYLCASSTQGGDEQYFGPGTRLTVT.

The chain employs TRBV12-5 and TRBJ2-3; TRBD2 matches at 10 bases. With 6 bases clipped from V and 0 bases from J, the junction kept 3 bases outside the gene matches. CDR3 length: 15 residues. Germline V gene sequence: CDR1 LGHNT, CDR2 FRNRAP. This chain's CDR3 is CASGKGLASTDTQYF. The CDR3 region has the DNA TGTGCTAGTGGAAAGGGACTAGCGAGCACAGATACGCAGTATTTT. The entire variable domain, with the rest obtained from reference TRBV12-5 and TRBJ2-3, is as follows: DARVTQTPRHKVTEMGQEVTMRCQPILGHNTVFWYRQTMMQGLELLAYFRNRAPLDDSGMPKDRFSAEMPDATLATLKIQPSEPRDSAVYFCASGKGLASTDTQYFGPGTRLTVL.

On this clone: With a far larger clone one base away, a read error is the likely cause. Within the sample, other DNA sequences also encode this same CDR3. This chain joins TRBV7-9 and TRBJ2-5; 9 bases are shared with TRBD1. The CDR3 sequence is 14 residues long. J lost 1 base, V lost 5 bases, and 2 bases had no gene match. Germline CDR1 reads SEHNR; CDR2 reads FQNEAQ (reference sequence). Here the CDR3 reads CASSLGQGQETQYF. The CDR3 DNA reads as TGTGCCAGCAGCCTGGGACAGGGCCAAGAGACCCAGTACTTC.

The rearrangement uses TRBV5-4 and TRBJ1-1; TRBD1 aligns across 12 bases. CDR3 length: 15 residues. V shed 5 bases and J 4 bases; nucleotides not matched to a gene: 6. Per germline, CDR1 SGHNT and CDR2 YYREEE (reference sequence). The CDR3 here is CASRWDRGPGTEAFF. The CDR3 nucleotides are TGTGCCAGCAGGTGGGACAGGGGGCCTGGCACTGAAGCTTTCTTT.

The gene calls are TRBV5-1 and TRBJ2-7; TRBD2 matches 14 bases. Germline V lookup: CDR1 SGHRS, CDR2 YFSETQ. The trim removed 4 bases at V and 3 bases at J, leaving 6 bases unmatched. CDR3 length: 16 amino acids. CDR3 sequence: CASSPGTSGRIYEQYF. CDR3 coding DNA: TGCGCCAGCAGCCCCGGGACTAGCGGGAGAATCTACGAGCAGTACTTC.

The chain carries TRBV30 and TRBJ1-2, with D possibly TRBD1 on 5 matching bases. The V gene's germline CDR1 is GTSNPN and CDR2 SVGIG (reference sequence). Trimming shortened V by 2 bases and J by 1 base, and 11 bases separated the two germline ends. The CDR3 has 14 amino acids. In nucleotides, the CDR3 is TGTGCCTGGAGTTCCGGGACTGATAACTATGGCTACACCTTC. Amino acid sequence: CAWSSGTDNYGYTF. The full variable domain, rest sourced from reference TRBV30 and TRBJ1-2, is SQTIHQWPATLVQPVGSPLSLECTVEGTSNPNLYWYRQAAGRGLQLLFYSVGIGQISSEVPQNLSASRPQDRQFILSSKKLLLSDSGFYLCAWSSGTDNYGYTFGSGTRLTVV.

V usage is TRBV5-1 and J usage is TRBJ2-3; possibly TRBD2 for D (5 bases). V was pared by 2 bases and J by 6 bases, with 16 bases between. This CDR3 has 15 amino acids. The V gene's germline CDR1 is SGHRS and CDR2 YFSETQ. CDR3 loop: CASSLLVGVGDTQYF. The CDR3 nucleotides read TGCGCCAGCAGCTTACTGGTGGGAGTGGGGGATACGCAGTATTTT.

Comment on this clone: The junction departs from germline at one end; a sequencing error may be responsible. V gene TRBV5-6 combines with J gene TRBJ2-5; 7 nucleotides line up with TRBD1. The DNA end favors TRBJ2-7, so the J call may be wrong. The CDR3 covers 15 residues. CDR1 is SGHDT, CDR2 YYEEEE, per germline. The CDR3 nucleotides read TGTGCCAGCAGTTTGGATCCAGGGGGATCCTACGAGCAGTACTTC. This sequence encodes CASSLDPGGSYEQYF.

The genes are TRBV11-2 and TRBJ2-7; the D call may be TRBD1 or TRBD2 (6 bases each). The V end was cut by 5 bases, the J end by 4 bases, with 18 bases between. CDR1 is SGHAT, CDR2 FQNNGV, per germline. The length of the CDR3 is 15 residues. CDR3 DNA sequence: TGTGCCAGCAGCCCCGGTGGGGGGCGGCTGTACGAGCAGTACTTC. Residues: CASSPGGGRLYEQYF.

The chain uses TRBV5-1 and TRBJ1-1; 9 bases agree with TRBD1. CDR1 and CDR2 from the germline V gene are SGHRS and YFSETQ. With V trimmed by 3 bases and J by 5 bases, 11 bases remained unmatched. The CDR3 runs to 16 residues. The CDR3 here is CASSWGDRAVFTEAFF. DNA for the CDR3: TGCGCCAGCAGCTGGGGGGACAGGGCCGTATTTACTGAAGCTTTCTTT.

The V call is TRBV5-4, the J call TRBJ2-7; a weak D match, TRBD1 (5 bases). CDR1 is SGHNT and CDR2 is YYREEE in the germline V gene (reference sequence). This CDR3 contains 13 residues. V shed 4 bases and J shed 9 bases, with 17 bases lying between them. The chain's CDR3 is CASSLRTSPVQYF. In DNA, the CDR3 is TGTGCCAGCAGCCTGCGGACAAGCCCAGTGCAGTACTTC. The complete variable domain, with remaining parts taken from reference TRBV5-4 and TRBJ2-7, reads ETGVTQSPTHLIKTRGQQVTLRCSSQSGHNTVSWYQQALGQGPQFIFQYYREEENGRGNFPPRFSGLQFPNYSSELNVNALELDDSALYLCASSLRTSPVQYFGPGTRLTVT.

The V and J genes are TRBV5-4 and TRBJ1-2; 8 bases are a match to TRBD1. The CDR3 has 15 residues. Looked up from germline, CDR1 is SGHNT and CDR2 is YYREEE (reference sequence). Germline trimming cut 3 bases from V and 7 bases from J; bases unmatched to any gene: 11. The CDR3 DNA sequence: TGTGCCAGCAGCTCGGAAGACAGGGGCTTCGGTGGCTACACCTTC. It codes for CASSSEDRGFGGYTF.